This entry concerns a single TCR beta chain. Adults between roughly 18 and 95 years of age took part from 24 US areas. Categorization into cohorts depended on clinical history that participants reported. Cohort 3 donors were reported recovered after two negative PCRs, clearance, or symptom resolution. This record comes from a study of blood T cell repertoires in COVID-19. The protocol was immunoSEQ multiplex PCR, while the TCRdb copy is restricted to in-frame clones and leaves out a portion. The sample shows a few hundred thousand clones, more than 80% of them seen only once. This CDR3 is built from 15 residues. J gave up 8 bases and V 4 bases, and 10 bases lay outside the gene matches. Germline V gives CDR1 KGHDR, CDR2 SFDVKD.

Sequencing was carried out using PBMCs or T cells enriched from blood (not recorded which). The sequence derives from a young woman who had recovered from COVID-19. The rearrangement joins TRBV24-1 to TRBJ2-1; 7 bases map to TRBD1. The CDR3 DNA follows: TGTGCCACCAGTGACGCCCGGACAGGATTCTATGAGCAGTTCTTC. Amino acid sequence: CATSDARTGFYEQFF.